This record looks at one TCR beta chain sequence and its context. As processed by the authors: Amplification from reference gene primers served as the basis for estimated nucleated cell counts. Profiled with immunoSEQ multiplex PCR; TCRdb holds only in-frame clones, not every one. V and J calls and clone size are copied from that table; D and trimming were computed from the DNA. The table shows roughly 200,000 clones, with 85% to 90% occurring only once. The sample is drawn from a study of blood T cell repertoires in COVID-19. Study-wide background: COVID-19 samples collected from the United States, Italy and Spain covered acute and convalescent phases. The analysed material was cDNA or gDNA that came from T cells, B-cell-depleted T cells, or PBMCs.

Germline assignment: CDR1 SGHAT and CDR2 FQNNGV. The J segment lost 6 bases and the V segment lost 5 bases, leaving 11 bases of the junction unmatched. The CDR3 spans 16 residues. Sequenced sample: peripheral blood. This clonotype originated in a man aged 55 to 70 who had recovered from COVID-19. The chain links TRBV11-2 to TRBJ2-3; 10 nucleotides match TRBD1. Here the CDR3 reads CASSPGGGTGEDTQYF. The CDR3 DNA is TGTGCCAGCAGCCCCGGGGGGGGGACAGGGGAGGATACGCAGTATTTT. Full variable domain (missing parts from reference TRBV11-2 and TRBJ2-3): EAGVAQSPRYKIIEKRQSVAFWCNPISGHATLYWYQQILGQGPKLLIQFQNNGVVDDSQLPKDRFSAERLKGVDSTLKIQPAKLEDSAVYLCASSPGGGTGEDTQYFGPGTRLTVL.